This TCR beta chain was retrieved from a study of OX40 agonist ivuxolimab in advanced cancers. Findings of the study overall: Expanded clones were, on average, more numerous in CD8+ T cells than in CD4+.

Sequencing was performed with immunoSEQ multiplex PCR; in TCRdb, only in-frame clones are kept and a portion is missing. In the table there are some 99,000 clones, approximately 93% of which are singletons. Patients were ineligible given autoimmune disease history or systemic immunosuppression. Blood draws occurred at baseline, cycle 4 day 1, and cycle 7 day 1. The germline V gene encodes CDR1 KGHSH and CDR2 LQKENI. After removal of 3 bases from V and 2 bases from J, the junction contained 7 bases not matched to a gene. The CDR3 totals 15 residues. On this clone itself: Its specificity is not known.

The specimen was CD4+ or CD8+ T cells sorted from blood, collected in a trial of the OX40 agonist ivuxolimab. The genes are TRBV18 and TRBJ2-7; 7 positions match TRBD1. This sequence was found in an adult with an advanced solid tumor such as melanoma, head and neck, liver or kidney cancer. CDR3 loop: CASSPSDRATYEQYF. Written as DNA, the CDR3 is TGTGCCAGCTCACCGAGCGACAGGGCCACCTACGAGCAGTACTTC.